Shown below are 8 T cell receptor beta chains from a single sample sequenced in a study of blood T cell repertoires in COVID-19. Produced via immunoSEQ multiplex PCR; TCRdb's table is partial and in-frame only. Here the sample spans 200,000 to 250,000 clones, approximately 90% being singletons. Source material: peripheral blood. The origin of the receptors is a man aged 30 to 39 with COVID-19, enrolled during active disease.

The J gene is TRBJ2-3, the V gene TRBV4-1, with a possible D match to TRBD2 (5 bases). The V and J ends lost 3 bases and 5 bases respectively, with 9 bases between them. Germline values: CDR1 MGHRA, CDR2 YSYEKL. The CDR3 length is 13 residues. The CDR3 reads CASSHGVGDTQYF. As DNA, the CDR3 is TGCGCCAGCAGCCACGGGGTTGGAGATACGCAGTATTTT.

The chain employs TRBV5-4 and TRBJ2-7, with 8 bases lining up with TRBD1. The CDR3 loop spans 13 amino acids. The J segment lost 6 bases and the V segment lost 4 bases, leaving 6 bases of the junction unmatched. From germline, CDR1 is SGHNT and CDR2 YYREEE (reference sequence). The CDR3 sequence: CASSQRTGFEQYF. CDR3 in DNA: TGTGCCAGCAGCCAGCGGACAGGGTTCGAGCAGTACTTC.

The chain has TRBV27 and TRBJ1-2; tentative D call: TRBD1 (5 bases). CDR1 and CDR2 from the germline V gene are MNHEY and SMNVEV (reference sequence). Trimming took off 8 bases at V and 8 bases at J, with 21 bases between the two ends. The CDR3 runs 14 residues. This CDR3 is CASGMGLLSGGYTF. The CDR3 DNA reads TGTGCCAGCGGAATGGGACTTCTCTCCGGGGGCTACACCTTC.

V and J are TRBV3-1 (or the pseudogene TRBV3-2) and TRBJ2-7; 9 bases fit TRBD2. CDR1 and CDR2 from the germline V gene are LGHDT and YNNKEL (reference sequence). V dropped 0 bases and J dropped 4; count of bases not matched to a gene: 13. The CDR3 is made up of 18 amino acids. The CDR3 reads CASSQERVELAGAYEQYF. The CDR3 nucleotides read TGTGCCAGCAGCCAAGAAAGGGTAGAACTAGCGGGCGCATACGAGCAGTACTTC.

The rearrangement links TRBV7-2 to TRBJ2-2; 12 bases are shared with TRBD2. V gave up 5 bases and J gave up 5 bases; unmatched junction bases: 3. This CDR3 spans 15 amino acids. Germline V gives CDR1 SGHTA, CDR2 FQGNSA. In nucleotides, the CDR3 is TGTGCCAGCAGCCCTAGCGGGGGGGAAACCGGGGAGCTGTTTTTT. It is translated as CASSPSGGETGELFF.

V gene TRBV19 combines with J gene TRBJ2-3, with 9 nucleotides matching TRBD1. V shed 1 base and J 3 bases; nucleotides not matched to a gene: 8. CDR1 and CDR2 from the germline V gene are LNHDA and SQIVND (reference sequence). The CDR3 runs 17 residues. CDR3 region: CASSIALRGTGTDTQYF. CDR3 nucleotides: TGTGCCAGTAGTATAGCCTTGAGAGGGACAGGGACAGATACGCAGTATTTT.

The V gene is TRBV6-6, the J gene TRBJ1-1, with 7 nucleotides matching TRBD1. CDR1 MNHNY and CDR2 SVGAGI come from the germline V gene (reference sequence). The CDR3 has 15 residues. The V segment lost 5 bases and the J segment 9 bases; nucleotides outside the gene matches: 15. The CDR3 nucleotides are TGTGCCAGCAGTGCCCTGACAGGGAAAGATTCTCAAGCTTTCTTT. As protein: CASSALTGKDSQAFF.

This rearrangement joins TRBV28 to TRBJ2-7; D gene ambiguous. The CDR3 consists of 14 residues. Germline values: CDR1 MDHEN, CDR2 SYDVKM. V was trimmed by 5 bases and J by 4 bases, leaving 15 bases between them. The CDR3 DNA sequence: TGTGCCAGCAGTCTCAACATAATGACTTACGAGCAGTACTTC. Amino acids: CASSLNIMTYEQYF.